The clone carrying this T cell receptor beta chain was recorded once. The antigen remains undetermined. Sequenced by immunoSEQ multiplex PCR; TCRdb stores in-frame clones only, minus some. The profile shows tens of thousands of clones, around 85% of them singletons. The data are from a study of a mutant IDH1 vaccine in newly diagnosed glioma. Study overall: Initiation of the vaccine course occurred 4-6 weeks after radiotherapy alone, or alongside temozolomide cycles. Patients previously underwent radiotherapy, temozolomide, or both, and most underwent both.

The CDR3 has 15 amino acids. V was cut by 6 bases and J by 2 bases, with 17 bases left in between. The V gene's germline CDR1 is MNHNS and CDR2 SASEGT. Time point in this sample: week 23, last vaccination. The study gave 300 ug of mutant IDH1 20-mer peptide per vaccine dose, with topical imiquimod. New WHO grade 3 or 4 astrocytomas that were IDH1-mutant and ATRX-lost had been found in donors. This chain links TRBV6-1 with TRBJ2-7; weak D call: TRBD1 (5 bases). The receptor was derived from a woman between 50 and 59 years old with glioma. The source material was PBMCs, sampled from a glioma patient whose treatment included an IDH1 peptide vaccine. Here the CDR3 reads CASRQASLDPYEQYF. The CDR3, as DNA: TGTGCCAGCAGACAGGCGTCCCTAGACCCCTACGAGCAGTACTTC.